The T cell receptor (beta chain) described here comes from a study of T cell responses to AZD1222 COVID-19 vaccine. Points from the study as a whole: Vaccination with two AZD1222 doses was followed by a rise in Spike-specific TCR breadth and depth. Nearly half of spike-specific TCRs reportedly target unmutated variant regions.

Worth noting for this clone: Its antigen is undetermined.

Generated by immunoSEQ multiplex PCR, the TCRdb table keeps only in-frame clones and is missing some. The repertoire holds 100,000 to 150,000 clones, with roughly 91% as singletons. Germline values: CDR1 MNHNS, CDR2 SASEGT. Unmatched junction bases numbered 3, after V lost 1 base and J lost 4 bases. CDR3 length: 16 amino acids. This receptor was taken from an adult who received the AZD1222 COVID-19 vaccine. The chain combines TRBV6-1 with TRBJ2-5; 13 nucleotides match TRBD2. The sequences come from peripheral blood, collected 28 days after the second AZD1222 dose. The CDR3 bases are TGTGCCAGCAGTGAAGGGACTAGCGGGAGTATAGAGACCCAGTACTTC. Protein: CASSEGTSGSIETQYF.